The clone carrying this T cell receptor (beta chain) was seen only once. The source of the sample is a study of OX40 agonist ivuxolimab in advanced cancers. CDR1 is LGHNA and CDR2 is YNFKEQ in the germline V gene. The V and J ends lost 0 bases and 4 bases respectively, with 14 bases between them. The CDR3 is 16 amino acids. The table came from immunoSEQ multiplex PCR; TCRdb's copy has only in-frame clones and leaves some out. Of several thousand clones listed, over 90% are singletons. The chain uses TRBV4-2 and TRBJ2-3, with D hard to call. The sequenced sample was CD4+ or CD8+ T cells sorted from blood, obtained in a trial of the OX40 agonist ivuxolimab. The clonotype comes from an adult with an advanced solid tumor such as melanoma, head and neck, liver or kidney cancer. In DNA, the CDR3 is TGTGCCAGCAGCCAAGATTTATACCGTCCATCAGATACGCAGTATTTT. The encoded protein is CASSQDLYRPSDTQYF.